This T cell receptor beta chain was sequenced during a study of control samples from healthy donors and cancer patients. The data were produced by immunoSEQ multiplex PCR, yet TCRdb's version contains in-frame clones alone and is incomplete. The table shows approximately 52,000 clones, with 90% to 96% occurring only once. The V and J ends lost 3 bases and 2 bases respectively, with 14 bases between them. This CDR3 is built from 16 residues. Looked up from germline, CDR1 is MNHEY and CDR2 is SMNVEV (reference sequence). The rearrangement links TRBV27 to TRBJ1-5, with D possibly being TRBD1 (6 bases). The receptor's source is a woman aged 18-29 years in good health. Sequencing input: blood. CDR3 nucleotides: TGTGCCAGCAGTTTCCGGGGGGGCATAGGCAATCAGCCCCAGCATTTT. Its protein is CASSFRGGIGNQPQHF.